This T cell receptor (beta chain) is drawn from a study of shared clonotypes between healthy human individuals. On the study more broadly: Each donor's CD8 memory used one plate, CD8 naive two, each CD4 subset three. Overall study results and limits: Shared clonotypes: roughly 5% naive CD4, around 3.5% naive CD8, less than 2.5% memory CD4, 0.4% memory CD8. The donor pool, a small one, limited the genetic and exposure-history diversity represented.

A remark on this clone: Its antigen is undetermined.

CDR1 is SEHNR, CDR2 FQNEAQ, per germline (reference sequence). V was trimmed by 1 base and J by 0 bases, leaving 16 bases between them. The length of the CDR3 is 19 residues. Original processing methods: Junction-only sequences without quality scores were provided by ImmunoSEQ, so filtering was different. Data came from immunoSEQ multiplex PCR; TCRdb stores just in-frame clones and leaves some out. Clone size and V and J calls were adopted from that table, with D and trimming inferred from the DNA. The sample lists about 960,000 clones; approximately 80% were seen once. The sequencing input was memory CD4+ T cells sorted from blood. The subset was: CD45RA-negative fraction. The TCR was taken from a man aged 18 to 29 in good health. The chain uses TRBV7-9 and TRBJ1-6; D call uncertain. CDR3: CASSLGPGGGASYNSPLHF. CDR3 nucleotides: TGTGCCAGCAGCTTAGGCCCGGGAGGCGGTGCCTCCTATAATTCACCCCTCCACTTT.